This T cell receptor (beta chain) stems from a study of cytomegalovirus exposure and HLA in healthy donors. The CDR3 totals 14 residues. Per the germline V gene, CDR1 is SGHRS and CDR2 is YFSETQ. Trimming removed 2 bases from V and 0 bases from J, with 8 bases in between. Generated by immunoSEQ multiplex PCR, the TCRdb table keeps only in-frame clones and is missing some. The sample holds roughly 50,000 clones, 93% seen once. The sequence came from a woman aged 18-30 years in good health and CMV-seropositive. The J gene is TRBJ1-1, the V gene TRBV5-1, with D tentatively TRBD1 (5 bases). The sequenced sample was PBMCs. Here the CDR3 DNA reads TGCGCCAGCAGCTTCAAGGACATGAACACTGAAGCTTTCTTT. Amino acid sequence: CASSFKDMNTEAFF.